Below, 18 T cell receptor beta chains from the same sample are listed, as sequenced in a study of T cells after yellow fever vaccination. TCRdb recomputed calls from the 5' RACE reads with MiXCR, one row per CDR3 protein. The data contain 500,000 to 650,000 distinct CDR3 sequences, over 9% of them seen just once; the ten biggest clones take up under 15%. The source was PBMCs, collected on the day of the yellow fever booster vaccination. All receptors derive from a man in his thirties or forties who received the YFV17D yellow fever vaccine.

The table lists this clonotype with many counts. The chain carries TRBV5-1 and TRBJ2-3; 15 nucleotides agree with TRBD2. After removal of 3 bases from V and 5 bases from J, the junction contained 4 bases not matched to a gene. Germline assignment: CDR1 SGHRS and CDR2 YFSETQ. The CDR3 consists of 16 residues. CDR3 residues: CASSWTSGRALDTQYF. The CDR3 nucleotides read TGCGCCAGCAGCTGGACTAGCGGGAGGGCCTTAGATACGCAGTATTTT.

The CDR3 DNA follows: TGCAGTGCTAGTAGCAGTCAAGAGACCCAGTACTTC. Translation gives CSASSSQETQYF. V and J are TRBV20-1 and TRBJ2-5; D is ambiguous. V lost 3 bases, J lost 2 bases, and 7 bases lay in between. In germline, CDR1 is DFQATT, CDR2 SNEGSKA (reference sequence). There are 12 residues in the CDR3.

This clonotype was seen repeatedly, ten times or more. The chain has TRBV12-3 or TRBV12-4 and TRBJ2-7; the match to TRBD1 covers 9 bases. CDR3 length: 14 amino acids. The V and J ends lost 3 bases and 3 bases, in that order; junction bases with no gene match: 3. CDR3: CASSFGQGLYEQYF. The CDR3, as DNA: TGTGCCAGCAGTTTCGGACAGGGGCTCTACGAGCAGTACTTC.

Comments on this clonotype: Germline and junction disagree at one end, which may indicate a read error. The CDR3 here is CATSPDHNYEQYF. The DNA of the CDR3 is TGTGCCACCAGTCCGGACCACAACTACGAGCAGTACTTC. This chain connects TRBV28 to TRBJ2-7; D ambiguous. Per germline, CDR1 MDHEN and CDR2 SYDVKM. This CDR3 has 13 residues.

The chain links TRBV28 to TRBJ2-4; no firm D call. This CDR3 is built from 20 residues. Germline CDR1 MDHEN, CDR2 SYDVKM. V shed 2 bases and J shed 1 base, with 24 bases lying between them. The DNA of the CDR3 is TGTGCCAGCAGTTTAAGGGCAGGCGGCTCGATTCACCACGCCAAAAACATTCAGTACTTC. This codes for CASSLRAGGSIHHAKNIQYF.

This clonotype showed up just a few times. The gene calls are TRBV6-1 and TRBJ2-7; 14 bases match TRBD2. The CDR3 sequence is 16 residues long. With 5 bases clipped from V and 5 bases from J, the junction kept 8 bases outside the gene matches. Germline V gene sequence: CDR1 MNHNS, CDR2 SASEGT. The CDR3 region is CASSRGLAGASHEQYF. CDR3 in DNA: TGTGCCAGCAGTAGGGGACTAGCGGGAGCCTCTCACGAGCAGTACTTC.

The V and J genes are TRBV3-1 and TRBJ2-3; D is possibly TRBD2 (6 bases). CDR3 size: 15 residues. V was cut by 1 base and J by 3 bases, with 11 bases left in between. The germline gives CDR1 LGHDT, CDR2 YNNKEL (reference sequence). The CDR3 loop is CASSQATRNTDTQYF. The CDR3, as DNA: TGTGCCAGCAGCCAAGCGACTAGGAATACAGATACGCAGTATTTT.

This rearrangement joins TRBV7-6 to TRBJ2-6; no reliable D call. Trimming took off 5 bases at V and 0 bases at J, with 20 bases between the two ends. The CDR3 extends over 19 amino acids. Germline V gives CDR1 SGHVS, CDR2 FNYEAQ. CDR3 residues: CASSIVIGGFGSGANVLTF. The CDR3 bases are TGTGCCAGCAGCATAGTAATTGGCGGTTTCGGCTCTGGGGCCAACGTCCTGACTTTC.

V usage is TRBV18 and J usage is TRBJ2-5; tentative D call: TRBD2 (5 bases). The germline V gene has CDR1 KGHSH and CDR2 LQKENI. Trimming left V 3 bases short and J 5 bases short, with 19 bases between. This CDR3 has 16 amino acids. The CDR3 sequence: CASSPLVRDVPETQYF. Written as DNA, the CDR3 is TGTGCCAGCTCACCCCTGGTCCGGGATGTCCCGGAGACCCAGTACTTC.

There are a few counts of this clonotype. The V call is TRBV29-1, the J call TRBJ2-7; 8 bases match TRBD2. Looked up from germline, CDR1 is SQVTM and CDR2 is ANQGSEA. V shed 6 bases, J shed 7 bases, and the junction held 8 bases outside the gene matches. The CDR3 is made up of 12 amino acids. This chain's CDR3 is CSVNGLAGEQYF. CDR3 DNA sequence: TGCAGCGTGAATGGACTAGCCGGGGAGCAGTACTTC.

This sequence joins TRBV7-9 and TRBJ2-7; D tentatively fits TRBD1 or TRBD2 (6 bases each). This CDR3 is 14 amino acids long. The germline V and J ends were trimmed by 10 bases and 3 bases, with 19 bases remaining between them. In germline, CDR1 is SEHNR, CDR2 FQNEAQ (reference sequence). In nucleotides, the CDR3 is TGTGCCACCGGAAGGGGGGCCCCCCTCTACGAGCAGTACTTC. Translated: CATGRGAPLYEQYF.

The CDR3 DNA follows: TGCAGTGCTAGACTAGCGGGGCCGGGCAGCGAGCAGTACTTC. It specifies CSARLAGPGSEQYF. The gene calls are TRBV20-1 and TRBJ2-7; 9 bases agree with TRBD2. This CDR3 is 14 amino acids long. Trimming cost V 2 bases and J 6 bases; bases outside gene matches: 8. The V gene's germline CDR1 is DFQATT and CDR2 SNEGSKA (reference sequence).

This clonotype was counted a few times. The CDR3 protein is CAWGKVYGYTF. The CDR3 DNA reads as TGTGCCTGGGGGAAGGTGTATGGCTACACCTTC. This chain connects TRBV30 to TRBJ1-2, with D unresolved. Trimming pared 5 bases from V and 5 bases from J, leaving 9 bases between. Germline V gene data show CDR1 as GTSNPN and CDR2 as SVGIG (reference sequence). This CDR3 contains 11 residues.

The chain is built from TRBV20-1 and TRBJ2-3; the D is unclear. CDR1 DFQATT and CDR2 SNEGSKA come from the germline V gene (reference sequence). The CDR3 length is 12 residues. The CDR3 nucleotides read TGCAGCCTGGATTCCCGCACAGATACGCAGTATTTT. It codes for CSLDSRTDTQYF.

This clonotype was observed a few times. The chain carries TRBV12-3 or TRBV12-4 and TRBJ2-7, with unresolved D. There are 12 residues in the CDR3. Trimming pared 5 bases from V and 4 bases from J, leaving 9 bases between. CDR3 loop: CASSETSYEQYF. Here the CDR3 DNA reads TGTGCCAGCAGTGAGACTTCATACGAGCAGTACTTC.

The chain employs TRBV7-2 and TRBJ2-3, with TRBD2 matching over 10 bases. This CDR3 contains 15 residues. J was trimmed by 4 bases and V by 6 bases; bases with no gene match: 7. CDR1 and CDR2 from the germline V gene are SGHTA and FQGNSA. The CDR3 sequence: CASSFIAGGPDTQYF. Written as DNA, the CDR3 is TGTGCCAGCAGTTTTATAGCGGGAGGACCAGATACGCAGTATTTT.

The V and J genes are TRBV6-1 and TRBJ2-2; TRBD2 matches 7 bases. Unmatched junction bases numbered 15, after V lost 8 bases and J lost 9 bases. Germline CDR1 MNHNS, CDR2 SASEGT. The CDR3 spans 15 residues. The CDR3, as DNA: TGTGCCAGCCTAACCCTGGGACGGGGGGACTGGGAGCTGTTTTTT. This gives the protein CASLTLGRGDWELFF.

This clonotype was detected only a few times. J is TRBJ1-2 and V is TRBV18, with 9 bases lining up with TRBD1. The junction had 4 bases not matched to a gene; V was cut back by 2 bases and J by 3 bases. Germline V gene lookup returns CDR1 KGHSH and CDR2 LQKENI. This CDR3 has 15 amino acids. As DNA, the CDR3 is TGTGCCAGCTCACCAACCGGGACAGGGTACTATGGCTACACCTTC. This gives the protein CASSPTGTGYYGYTF.